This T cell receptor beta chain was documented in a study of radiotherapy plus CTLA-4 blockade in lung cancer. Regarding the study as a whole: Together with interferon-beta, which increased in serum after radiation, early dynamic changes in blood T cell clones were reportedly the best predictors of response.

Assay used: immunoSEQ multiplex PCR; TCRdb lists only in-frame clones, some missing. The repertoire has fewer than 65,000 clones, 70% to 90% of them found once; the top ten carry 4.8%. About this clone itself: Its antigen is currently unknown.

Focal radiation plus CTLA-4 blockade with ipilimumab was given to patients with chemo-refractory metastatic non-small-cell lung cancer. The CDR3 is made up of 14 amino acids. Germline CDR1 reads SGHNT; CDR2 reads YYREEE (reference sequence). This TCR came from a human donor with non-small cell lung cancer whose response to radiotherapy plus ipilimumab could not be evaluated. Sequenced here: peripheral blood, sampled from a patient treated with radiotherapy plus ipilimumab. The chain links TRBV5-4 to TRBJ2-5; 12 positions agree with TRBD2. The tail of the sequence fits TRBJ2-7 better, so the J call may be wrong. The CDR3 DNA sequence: TGTGCCAGCAGCTCGACTAGCGGGAGTGGCGAGCAGTACTTC. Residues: CASSSTSGSGEQYF.